This entry describes one T cell receptor beta chain. Its antigen is as yet unknown. The sample comes from a study of PD-L1 blockade in urothelial cancer. About the research overall: About 90% of the 29 patients comprised males who had bladder-origin urothelial cancer. Enrolled patients had been treated previously with 0 to 3 chemotherapy regimens.

Findings and caveats of the study: For durable-benefit patients, tumor-associated blood clones expanded more at 3 weeks. Survival was better when pretreatment blood TCR clonality fell below the median.

Sequencing was performed with immunoSEQ multiplex PCR; in TCRdb, only in-frame clones are kept and a portion is missing. This repertoire shows 50,000 to 55,000 clones, 70% to 80% found once; its top ten account for 3.6%. With 6 bases clipped from V and 6 bases from J, the junction kept 4 bases outside the gene matches. Per the germline V gene, CDR1 is LNHDA and CDR2 is SQIVND (reference sequence). The CDR3 consists of 13 residues. Here the sequenced sample was PBMCs, taken around atezolizumab (anti-PD-L1) treatment. The sequence was collected from a man aged 70 or older with urothelial cancer. The chain carries TRBV19 and TRBJ1-1, with TRBD1 identical over 10 bases. The CDR3 DNA reads TGTGCCAGTAGCCGACAGGGGGCCGCTGAAGCTTTCTTT. This translates into CASSRQGAAEAFF.